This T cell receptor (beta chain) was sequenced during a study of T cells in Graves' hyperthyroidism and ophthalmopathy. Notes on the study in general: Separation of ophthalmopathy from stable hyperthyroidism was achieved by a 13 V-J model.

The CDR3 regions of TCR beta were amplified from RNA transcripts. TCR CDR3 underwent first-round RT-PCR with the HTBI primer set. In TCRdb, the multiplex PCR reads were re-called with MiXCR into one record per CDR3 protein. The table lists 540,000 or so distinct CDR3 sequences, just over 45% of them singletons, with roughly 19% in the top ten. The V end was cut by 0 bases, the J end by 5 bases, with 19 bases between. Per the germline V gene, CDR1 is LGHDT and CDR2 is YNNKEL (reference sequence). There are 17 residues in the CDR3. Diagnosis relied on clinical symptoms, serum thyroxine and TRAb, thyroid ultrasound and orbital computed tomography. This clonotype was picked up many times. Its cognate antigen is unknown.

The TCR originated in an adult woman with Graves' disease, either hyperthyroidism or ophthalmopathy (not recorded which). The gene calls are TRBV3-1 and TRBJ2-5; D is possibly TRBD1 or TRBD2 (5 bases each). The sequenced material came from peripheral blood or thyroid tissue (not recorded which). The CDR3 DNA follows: TGTGCCAGCAGCCAAGATCGCGGATCGGGACGAGAGGAGACCCAGTACTTC. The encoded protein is CASSQDRGSGREETQYF.